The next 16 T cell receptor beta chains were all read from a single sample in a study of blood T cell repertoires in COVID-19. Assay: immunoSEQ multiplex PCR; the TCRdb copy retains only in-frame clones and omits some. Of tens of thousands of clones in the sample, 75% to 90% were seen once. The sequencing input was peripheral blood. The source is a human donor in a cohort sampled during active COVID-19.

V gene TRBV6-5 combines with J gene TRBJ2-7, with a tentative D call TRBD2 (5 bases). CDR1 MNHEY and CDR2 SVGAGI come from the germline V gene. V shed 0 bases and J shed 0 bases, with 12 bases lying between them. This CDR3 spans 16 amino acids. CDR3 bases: TGTGCCAGCAGTTACTCTACCCTAGCACCCTCCTACGAGCAGTACTTC. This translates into CASSYSTLAPSYEQYF.

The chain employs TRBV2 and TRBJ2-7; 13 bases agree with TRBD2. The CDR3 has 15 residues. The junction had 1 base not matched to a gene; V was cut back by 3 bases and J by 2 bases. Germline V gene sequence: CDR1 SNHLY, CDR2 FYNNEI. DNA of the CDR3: TGTGCCAGCAGTGACACTAGCGGGGGGGCCTACGAGCAGTACTTC. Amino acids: CASSDTSGGAYEQYF. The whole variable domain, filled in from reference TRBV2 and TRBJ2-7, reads EPEVTQTPSHQVTQMGQEVILRCVPISNHLYFYWYRQILGQKVEFLVSFYNNEISEKSEIFDDQFSVERPDGSNFTLKIRSTKLEDSAMYFCASSDTSGGAYEQYFGPGTRLTVT.

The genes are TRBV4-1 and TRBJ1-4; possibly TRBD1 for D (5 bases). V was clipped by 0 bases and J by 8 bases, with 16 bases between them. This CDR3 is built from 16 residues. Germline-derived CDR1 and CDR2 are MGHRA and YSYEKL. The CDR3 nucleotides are TGCGCCAGCAGCCAAGATGGGGCAGGGTCGGGCGAAAAACTGTTTTTT. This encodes CASSQDGAGSGEKLFF.

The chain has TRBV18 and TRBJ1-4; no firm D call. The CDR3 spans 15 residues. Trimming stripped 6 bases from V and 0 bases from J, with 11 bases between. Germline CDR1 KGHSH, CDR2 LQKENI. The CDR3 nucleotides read TGTGCCAGCTCGCCAATCGGAGCAACTAATGAAAAACTGTTTTTT. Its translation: CASSPIGATNEKLFF.

This chain's CDR3 is CASSQDDSTYEQYF. The DNA of the CDR3 is TGTGCCAGCAGCCAAGACGACAGTACCTACGAGCAGTACTTC. The chain uses TRBV3-1 (or the pseudogene TRBV3-2) and TRBJ2-7; possible D gene TRBD1, 5 bases. The CDR3 loop spans 14 amino acids. V lost 0 bases to trimming and J lost 2 bases, with 8 bases between them. In germline, CDR1 is LGHDT, CDR2 YNNKEL (reference sequence).

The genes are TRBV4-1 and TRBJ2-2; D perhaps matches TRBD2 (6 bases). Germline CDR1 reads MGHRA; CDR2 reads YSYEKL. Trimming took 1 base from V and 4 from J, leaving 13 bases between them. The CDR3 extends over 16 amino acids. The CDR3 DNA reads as TGCGCCAGCAGCCAAGGTGGGGGGTTCGGCACCGGGGAGCTGTTTTTT. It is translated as CASSQGGGFGTGELFF.

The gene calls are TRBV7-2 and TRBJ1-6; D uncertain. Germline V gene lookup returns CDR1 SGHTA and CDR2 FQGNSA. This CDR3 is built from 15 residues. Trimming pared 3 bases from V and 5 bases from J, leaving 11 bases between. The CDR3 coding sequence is TGTGCCAGCAGCTTGGAGGTACCCGATAATTCACCCCTCCACTTT. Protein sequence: CASSLEVPDNSPLHF.

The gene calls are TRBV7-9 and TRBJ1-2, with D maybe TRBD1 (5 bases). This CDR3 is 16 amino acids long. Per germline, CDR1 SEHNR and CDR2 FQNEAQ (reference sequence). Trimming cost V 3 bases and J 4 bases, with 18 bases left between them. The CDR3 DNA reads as TGTGCCAGCAGCTTGGGAAAAGGGGAGGACGCCTATGGCTACACCTTC. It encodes CASSLGKGEDAYGYTF.

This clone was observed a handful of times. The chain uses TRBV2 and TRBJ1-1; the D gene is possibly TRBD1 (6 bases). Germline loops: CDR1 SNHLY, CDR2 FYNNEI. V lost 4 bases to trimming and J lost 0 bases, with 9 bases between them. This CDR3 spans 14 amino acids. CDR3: CASSAPGVNTEAFF. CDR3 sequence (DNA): TGTGCCAGCAGTGCCCCAGGGGTGAACACTGAAGCTTTCTTT. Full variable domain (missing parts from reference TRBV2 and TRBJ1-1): EPEVTQTPSHQVTQMGQEVILRCVPISNHLYFYWYRQILGQKVEFLVSFYNNEISEKSEIFDDQFSVERPDGSNFTLKIRSTKLEDSAMYFCASSAPGVNTEAFFGQGTRLTVV.

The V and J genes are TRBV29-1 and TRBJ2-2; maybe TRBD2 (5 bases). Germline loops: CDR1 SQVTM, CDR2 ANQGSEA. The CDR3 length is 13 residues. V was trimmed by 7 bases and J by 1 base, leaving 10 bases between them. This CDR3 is CSGKGLNTGELFF. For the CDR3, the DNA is TGCAGCGGAAAAGGACTGAACACCGGGGAGCTGTTTTTT.

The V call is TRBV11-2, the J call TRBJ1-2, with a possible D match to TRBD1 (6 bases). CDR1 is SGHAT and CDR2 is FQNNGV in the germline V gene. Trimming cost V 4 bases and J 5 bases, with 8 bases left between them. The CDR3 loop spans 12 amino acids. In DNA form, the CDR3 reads TGTGCCAGCAGCTCCGGACAGTATGGCTACACCTTC. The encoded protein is CASSSGQYGYTF.

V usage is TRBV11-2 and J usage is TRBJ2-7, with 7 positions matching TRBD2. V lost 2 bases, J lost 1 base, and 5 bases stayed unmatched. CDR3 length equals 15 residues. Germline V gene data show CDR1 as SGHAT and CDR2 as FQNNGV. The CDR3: CASSLTRGGSYEQYF. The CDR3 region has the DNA TGTGCCAGCAGCTTAACACGCGGGGGATCCTACGAGCAGTACTTC. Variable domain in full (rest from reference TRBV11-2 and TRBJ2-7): EAGVAQSPRYKIIEKRQSVAFWCNPISGHATLYWYQQILGQGPKLLIQFQNNGVVDDSQLPKDRFSAERLKGVDSTLKIQPAKLEDSAVYLCASSLTRGGSYEQYFGPGTRLTVT.

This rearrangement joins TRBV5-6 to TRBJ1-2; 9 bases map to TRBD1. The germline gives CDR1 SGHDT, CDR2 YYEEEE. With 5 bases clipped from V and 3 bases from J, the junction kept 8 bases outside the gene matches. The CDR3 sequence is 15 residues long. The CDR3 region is CASRDVQGAHYGYTF. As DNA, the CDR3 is TGTGCCAGCAGGGATGTACAGGGGGCTCACTATGGCTACACCTTC.

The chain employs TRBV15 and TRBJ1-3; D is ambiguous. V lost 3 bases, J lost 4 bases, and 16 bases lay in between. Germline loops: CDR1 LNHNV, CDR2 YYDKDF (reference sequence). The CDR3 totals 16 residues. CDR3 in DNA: TGTGCCACCAGCAGGGACTTAGATTTAGCGGGAAACACCATATATTTT. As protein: CATSRDLDLAGNTIYF. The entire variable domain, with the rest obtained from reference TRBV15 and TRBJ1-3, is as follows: DAMVIQNPRYQVTQFGKPVTLSCSQTLNHNVMYWYQQKSSQAPKLLFHYYDKDFNNEADTPDNFQSRRPNTSFCFLDIRSPGLGDTAMYLCATSRDLDLAGNTIYFGEGSWLTVV.

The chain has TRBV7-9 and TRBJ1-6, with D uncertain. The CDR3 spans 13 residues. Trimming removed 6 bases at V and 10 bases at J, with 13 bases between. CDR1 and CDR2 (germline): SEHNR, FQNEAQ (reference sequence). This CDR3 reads CASRRLHESPLHF. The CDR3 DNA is TGTGCCAGCAGACGACTCCATGAATCACCCCTCCACTTT.

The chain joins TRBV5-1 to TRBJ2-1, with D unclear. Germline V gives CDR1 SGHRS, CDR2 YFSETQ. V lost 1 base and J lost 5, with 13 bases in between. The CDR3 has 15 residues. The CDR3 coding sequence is TGCGCCAGCAGCTTGACGGGTCCTACGGACAATGAGCAGTTCTTC. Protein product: CASSLTGPTDNEQFF.